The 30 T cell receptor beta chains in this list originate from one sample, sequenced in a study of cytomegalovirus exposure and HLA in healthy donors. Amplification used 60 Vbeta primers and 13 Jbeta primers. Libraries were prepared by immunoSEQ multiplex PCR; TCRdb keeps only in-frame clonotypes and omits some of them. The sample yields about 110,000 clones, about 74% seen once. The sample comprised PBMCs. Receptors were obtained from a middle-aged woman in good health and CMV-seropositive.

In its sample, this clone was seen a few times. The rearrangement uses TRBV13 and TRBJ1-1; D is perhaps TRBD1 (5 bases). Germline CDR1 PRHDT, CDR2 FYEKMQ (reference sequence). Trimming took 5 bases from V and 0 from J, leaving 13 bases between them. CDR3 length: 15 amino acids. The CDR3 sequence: CASSIRQPLNTEAFF. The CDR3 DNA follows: TGTGCCAGCAGCATCCGACAGCCCCTGAACACTGAAGCTTTCTTT.

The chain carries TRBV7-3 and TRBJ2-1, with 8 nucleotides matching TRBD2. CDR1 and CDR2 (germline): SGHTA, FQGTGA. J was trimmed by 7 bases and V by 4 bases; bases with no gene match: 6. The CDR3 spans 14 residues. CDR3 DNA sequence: TGTGCCAGCAGCTCCACTAGCGGAACTAATGAGCAGTTCTTC. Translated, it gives CASSSTSGTNEQFF.

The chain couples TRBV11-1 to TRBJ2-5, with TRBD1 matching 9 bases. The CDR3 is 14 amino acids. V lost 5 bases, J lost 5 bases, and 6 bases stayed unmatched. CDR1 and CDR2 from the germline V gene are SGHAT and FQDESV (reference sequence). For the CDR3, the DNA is TGTGCCAGCAGCGGGACAGGGATAAGGGAGACCCAGTACTTC. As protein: CASSGTGIRETQYF. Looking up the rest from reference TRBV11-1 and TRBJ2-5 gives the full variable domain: EAEVAQSPRYKITEKSQAVAFWCDPISGHATLYWYRQILGQGPELLVQFQDESVVDDSQLPKDRFSAERLKGVDSTLKIQPAELGDSAMYLCASSGTGIRETQYFGPGTRLLVL.

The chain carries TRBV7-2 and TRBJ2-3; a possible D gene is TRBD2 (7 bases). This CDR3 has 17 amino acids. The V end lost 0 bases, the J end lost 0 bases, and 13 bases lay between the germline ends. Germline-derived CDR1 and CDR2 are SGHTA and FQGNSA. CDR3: CASSLAGGAASTDTQYF. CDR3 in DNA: TGTGCCAGCAGCTTAGCGGGGGGGGCCGCGAGCACAGATACGCAGTATTTT.

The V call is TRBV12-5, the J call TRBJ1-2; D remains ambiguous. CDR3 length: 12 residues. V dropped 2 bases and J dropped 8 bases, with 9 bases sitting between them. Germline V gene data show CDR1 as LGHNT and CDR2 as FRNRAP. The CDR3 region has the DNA TGTGCTAGTGGTTTGCCCGGGAGGGGCTACACCTTC. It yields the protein CASGLPGRGYTF. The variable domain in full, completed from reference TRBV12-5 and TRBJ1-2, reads DARVTQTPRHKVTEMGQEVTMRCQPILGHNTVFWYRQTMMQGLELLAYFRNRAPLDDSGMPKDRFSAEMPDATLATLKIQPSEPRDSAVYFCASGLPGRGYTFGSGTRLTVV.

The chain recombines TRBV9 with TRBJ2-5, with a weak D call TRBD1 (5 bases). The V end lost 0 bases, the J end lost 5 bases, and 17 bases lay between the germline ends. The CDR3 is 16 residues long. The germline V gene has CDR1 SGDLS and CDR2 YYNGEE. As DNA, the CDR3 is TGTGCCAGCAGCGTAGACGGGCAGGGTGGCGGTGAGACCCAGTACTTC. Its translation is CASSVDGQGGGETQYF.

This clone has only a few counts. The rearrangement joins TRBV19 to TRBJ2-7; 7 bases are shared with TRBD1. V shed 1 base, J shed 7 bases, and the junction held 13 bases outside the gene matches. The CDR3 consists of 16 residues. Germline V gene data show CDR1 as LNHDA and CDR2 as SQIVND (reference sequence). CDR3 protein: CASSIGTGFYGAEQYF. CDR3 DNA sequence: TGTGCCAGTAGTATAGGGACAGGTTTCTACGGGGCTGAGCAGTACTTC.

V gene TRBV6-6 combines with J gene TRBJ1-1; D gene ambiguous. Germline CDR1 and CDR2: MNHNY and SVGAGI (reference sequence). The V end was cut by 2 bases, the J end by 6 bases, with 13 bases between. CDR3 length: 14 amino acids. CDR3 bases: TGTGCCAGCAGTTACGAGGGTAGCCGGGCTGAAGCTTTCTTT. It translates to CASSYEGSRAEAFF.

The CDR3: CASSGAGGPYEQYF. The DNA of the CDR3 is TGTGCCAGCAGTGGGGCGGGGGGGCCCTACGAGCAGTACTTC. This sequence joins TRBV6-1 and TRBJ2-7, with 9 bases matching TRBD2. With 4 bases clipped from V and 2 bases from J, the junction kept 3 bases outside the gene matches. From germline, CDR1 is MNHNS and CDR2 SASEGT. This CDR3 contains 14 residues.

CDR3 amino acids: CASSQGNPGLPHYGYTF. CDR3 sequence (DNA): TGCGCCAGCAGCCAAGGGAACCCAGGGCTGCCACACTATGGCTACACCTTC. This chain joins TRBV4-3 and TRBJ1-2; perhaps TRBD1 as D (5 bases). This CDR3 comprises 17 residues. The germline V gene has CDR1 LGHNA and CDR2 YSLEER. V was shortened by 1 base and J by 3 bases, with 18 bases between the two germline ends.

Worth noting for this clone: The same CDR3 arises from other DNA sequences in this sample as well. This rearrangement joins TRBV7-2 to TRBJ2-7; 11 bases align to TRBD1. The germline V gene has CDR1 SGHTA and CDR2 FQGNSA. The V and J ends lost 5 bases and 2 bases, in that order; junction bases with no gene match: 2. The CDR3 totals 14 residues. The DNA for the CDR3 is TGTGCCAGCAGCCTGGGACAGGGGGCCTACGAGCAGTACTTC. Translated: CASSLGQGAYEQYF.

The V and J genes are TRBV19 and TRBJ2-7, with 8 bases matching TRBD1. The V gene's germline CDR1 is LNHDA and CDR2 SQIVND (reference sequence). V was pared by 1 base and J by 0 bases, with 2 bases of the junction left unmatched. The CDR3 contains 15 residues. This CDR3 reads CASSIGTGSSYEQYF. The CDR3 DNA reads TGTGCCAGTAGTATAGGGACAGGGAGCTCCTACGAGCAGTACTTC.

The CDR3 here is CASAIRTGGVNTEAFF. CDR3 DNA: TGTGCCAGCGCAATAAGGACAGGGGGTGTGAACACTGAAGCTTTCTTT. The rearrangement uses TRBV27 and TRBJ1-1, with TRBD1 identical over 10 bases. V gave up 8 bases and J gave up 0 bases; unmatched junction bases: 9. Germline V gene data show CDR1 as MNHEY and CDR2 as SMNVEV (reference sequence). The CDR3 totals 16 residues.

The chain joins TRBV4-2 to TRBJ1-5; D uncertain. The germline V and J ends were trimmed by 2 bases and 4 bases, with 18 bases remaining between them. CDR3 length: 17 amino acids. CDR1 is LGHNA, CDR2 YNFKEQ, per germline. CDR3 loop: CASSQNPRARENQPQHF. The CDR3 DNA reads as TGTGCCAGCAGCCAAAATCCTCGGGCGAGGGAGAATCAGCCCCAGCATTTT.

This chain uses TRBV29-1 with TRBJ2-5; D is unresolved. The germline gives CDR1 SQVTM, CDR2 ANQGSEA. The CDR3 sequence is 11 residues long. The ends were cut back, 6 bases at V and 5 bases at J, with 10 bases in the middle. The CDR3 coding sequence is TGCAGCGTACAGAGAAGGGAGACCCAGTACTTC. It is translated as CSVQRRETQYF.

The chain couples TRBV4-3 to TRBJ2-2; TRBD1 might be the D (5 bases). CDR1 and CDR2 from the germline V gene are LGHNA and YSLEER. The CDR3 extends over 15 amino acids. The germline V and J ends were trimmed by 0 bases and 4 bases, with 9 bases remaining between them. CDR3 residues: CASSQDQGSTGELFF. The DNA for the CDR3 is TGCGCCAGCAGCCAAGACCAGGGAAGCACCGGGGAGCTGTTTTTT.

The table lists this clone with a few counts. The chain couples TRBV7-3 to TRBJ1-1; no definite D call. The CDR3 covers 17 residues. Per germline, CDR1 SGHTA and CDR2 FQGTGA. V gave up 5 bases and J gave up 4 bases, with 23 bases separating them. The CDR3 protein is CASSMLPRAEGSTEAFF. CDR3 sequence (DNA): TGTGCCAGCAGCATGCTCCCCCGGGCCGAGGGTAGCACTGAAGCTTTCTTT.

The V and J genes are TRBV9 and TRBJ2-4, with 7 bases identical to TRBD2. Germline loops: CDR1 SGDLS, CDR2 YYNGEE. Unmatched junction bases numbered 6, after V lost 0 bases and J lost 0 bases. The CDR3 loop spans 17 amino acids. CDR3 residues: CASSVEGTTVAKNIQYF. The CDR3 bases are TGTGCCAGCAGCGTAGAAGGGACTACCGTAGCCAAAAACATTCAGTACTTC. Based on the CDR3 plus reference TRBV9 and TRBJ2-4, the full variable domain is DSGVTQTPKHLITATGQRVTLRCSPRSGDLSVYWYQQSLDQGLQFLIQYYNGEERAKGNILERFSAQQFPDLHSELNLSSLELGDSALYFCASSVEGTTVAKNIQYFGAGTRLSVL.

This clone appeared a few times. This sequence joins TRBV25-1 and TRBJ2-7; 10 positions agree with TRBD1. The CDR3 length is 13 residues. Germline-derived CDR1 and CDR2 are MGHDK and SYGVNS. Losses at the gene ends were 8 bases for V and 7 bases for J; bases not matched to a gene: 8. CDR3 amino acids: CASRRQGAEEQYF. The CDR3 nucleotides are TGTGCCAGCCGAAGACAGGGGGCGGAAGAGCAGTACTTC.

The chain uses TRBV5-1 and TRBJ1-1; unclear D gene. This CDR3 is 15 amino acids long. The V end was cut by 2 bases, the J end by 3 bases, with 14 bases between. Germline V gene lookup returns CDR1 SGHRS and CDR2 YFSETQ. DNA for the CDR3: TGCGCCAGCAGCTTAATCGGGGTTTCGGACACTGAAGCTTTCTTT. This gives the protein CASSLIGVSDTEAFF.

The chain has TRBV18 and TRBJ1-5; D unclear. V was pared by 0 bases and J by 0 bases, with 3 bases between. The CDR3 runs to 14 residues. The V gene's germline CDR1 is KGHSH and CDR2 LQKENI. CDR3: CASSPPASNQPQHF. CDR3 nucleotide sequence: TGTGCCAGCTCACCACCGGCTAGCAATCAGCCCCAGCATTTT. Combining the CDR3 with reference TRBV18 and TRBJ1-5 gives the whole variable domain NAGVMQNPRHLVRRRGQEARLRCSPMKGHSHVYWYRQLPEEGLKFMVYLQKENIIDESGMPKERFSAEFPKEGPSILRIQQVVRGDSAAYFCASSPPASNQPQHFGDGTRLSIL.

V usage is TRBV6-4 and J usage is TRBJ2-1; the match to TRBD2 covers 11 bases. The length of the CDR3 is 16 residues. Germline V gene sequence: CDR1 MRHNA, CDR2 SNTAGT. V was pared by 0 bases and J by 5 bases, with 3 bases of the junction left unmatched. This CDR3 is CASSDSSGGDHNEQFF. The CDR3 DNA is TGTGCCAGCAGTGACTCTAGCGGGGGGGACCACAATGAGCAGTTCTTC.

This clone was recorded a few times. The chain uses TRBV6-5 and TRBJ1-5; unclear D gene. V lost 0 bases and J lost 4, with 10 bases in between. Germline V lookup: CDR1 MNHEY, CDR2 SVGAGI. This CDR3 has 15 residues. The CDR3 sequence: CASSYSQEENQPQHF. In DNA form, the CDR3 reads TGTGCCAGCAGTTACTCGCAGGAGGAGAATCAGCCCCAGCATTTT.

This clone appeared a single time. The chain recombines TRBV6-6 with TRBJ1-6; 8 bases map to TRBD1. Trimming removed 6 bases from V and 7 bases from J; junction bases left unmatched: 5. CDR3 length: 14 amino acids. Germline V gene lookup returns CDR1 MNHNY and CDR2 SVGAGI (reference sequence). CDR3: CASRIDRGNSPLHF. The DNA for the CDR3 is TGTGCCAGCAGGATAGACAGGGGAAATTCACCCCTCCACTTT.

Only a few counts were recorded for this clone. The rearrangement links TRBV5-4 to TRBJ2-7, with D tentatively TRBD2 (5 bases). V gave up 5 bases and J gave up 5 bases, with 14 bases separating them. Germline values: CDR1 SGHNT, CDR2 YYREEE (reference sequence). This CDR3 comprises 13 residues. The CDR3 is CASRSSSGDEQYF. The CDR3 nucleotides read TGTGCCAGCAGATCATCCTCCGGGGACGAGCAGTACTTC.

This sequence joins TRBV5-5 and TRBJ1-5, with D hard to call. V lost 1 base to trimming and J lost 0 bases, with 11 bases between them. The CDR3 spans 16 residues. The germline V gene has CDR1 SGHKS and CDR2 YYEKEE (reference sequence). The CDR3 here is CASSLWAGNSNQPQHF. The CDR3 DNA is TGTGCCAGCAGCTTGTGGGCAGGTAATAGCAATCAGCCCCAGCATTTT.

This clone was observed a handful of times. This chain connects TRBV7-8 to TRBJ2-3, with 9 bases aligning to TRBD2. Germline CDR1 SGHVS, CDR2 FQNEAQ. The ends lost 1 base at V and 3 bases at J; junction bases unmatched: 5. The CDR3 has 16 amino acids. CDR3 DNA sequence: TGTGCCAGCAGCTTAGGTATAGCGGGGGCTACAGATACGCAGTATTTT. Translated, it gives CASSLGIAGATDTQYF.

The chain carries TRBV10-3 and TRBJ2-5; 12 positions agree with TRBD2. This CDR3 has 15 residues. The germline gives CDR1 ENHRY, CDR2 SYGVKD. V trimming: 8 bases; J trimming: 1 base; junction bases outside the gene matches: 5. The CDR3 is CAIASGGVGQETQYF. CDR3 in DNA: TGTGCCATCGCTAGCGGGGGGGTTGGCCAAGAGACCCAGTACTTC.

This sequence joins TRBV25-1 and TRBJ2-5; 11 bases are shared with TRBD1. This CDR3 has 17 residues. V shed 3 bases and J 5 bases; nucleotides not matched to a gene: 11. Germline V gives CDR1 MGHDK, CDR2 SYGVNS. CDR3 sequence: CASSDPGTGGTRETQYF. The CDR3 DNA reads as TGTGCCAGCAGTGATCCCGGGACAGGGGGTACCAGGGAGACCCAGTACTTC.

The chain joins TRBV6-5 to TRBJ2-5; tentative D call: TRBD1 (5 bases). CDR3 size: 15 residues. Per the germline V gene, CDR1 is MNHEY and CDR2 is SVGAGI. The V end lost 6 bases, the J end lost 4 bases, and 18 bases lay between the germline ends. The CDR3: CASSPGTGWGETQYF. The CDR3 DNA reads TGTGCCAGCAGCCCCGGAACAGGCTGGGGAGAGACCCAGTACTTC.